These T cell receptor beta chains were read from a single sample in a study of blood T cells in healthy people across ages. TCRdb re-derived calls from the 5' RACE reads in MiXCR, one entry per CDR3 protein. The sample shows 850,000 to 1,300,000 distinct CDR3 sequences, 40% to 50% of them seen only once. Sequenced: blood. The receptor set was obtained from an older woman in good health. CDR3s include the opening cysteine and the closing phenylalanine or tryptophan. D genes are given only for firm matches. Only some rows state a clone size, as once, few, many or a class for expanded clones.

clone size,J gene,D gene,V gene,CDR3 DNA,CDR3 protein
-,TRBJ2-7,-,TRBV20-1,TGCAGTGCTAGACCACAGGGTCTCAGGTACGAGCAGTACTTC,CSARPQGLRYEQYF
-,TRBJ2-1,-,TRBV28,TGTGCCAGCAGTACCGGGTTTTACAATGAGCAGTTCTTC,CASSTGFYNEQFF
few,TRBJ2-1,-,TRBV7-8,TGTGCCAGCAGCTCGTACAGGGTTAGCTCCTACAATGAGCAGTTCTTC,CASSSYRVSSYNEQFF
-,TRBJ1-4,-,TRBV5-1,TGCGCCAGCAGCCGGCTAGGATCTAATGAAAAACTGTTTTTT,CASSRLGSNEKLFF
few,TRBJ2-7,TRBD1,TRBV7-2,TGTGCCAGCAGCTTCCCGGGACAGGTCTCTTACGAGCAGTACTTC,CASSFPGQVSYEQYF
-,TRBJ2-5,-,TRBV27,TGTGCCAGCAGTCGTGACAATAAAGAGACCCAGTACTTC,CASSRDNKETQYF
-,TRBJ2-2,-,TRBV29-1,TGCAGCGTGGGGCCGGGGTTGAACACCGGGGAGCTGTTTTTT,CSVGPGLNTGELFF
-,TRBJ2-3,-,TRBV24-1,TGTGCCACCAGTGATGCTTCCACAGATACGCAGTATTTT,CATSDASTDTQYF
-,TRBJ2-5,TRBD2,TRBV6-1,TGTGCCAGCAGTGAATGGGGGCGGGGGGTAGAGACCCAGTACTTC,CASSEWGRGVETQYF
-,TRBJ2-7,-,TRBV20-1,TGCAGTGCTAGACTCCCTTCGTTCTACGAGCAGTACTTC,CSARLPSFYEQYF